The present T cell receptor beta chain was sequenced within a study of cytomegalovirus exposure and HLA in healthy donors. Overall study context: Early release data held tens of millions of unique TCRs from HLA-typed donors. Study results and caveats: Many donors carried some public TCRs, although rarity characterized most TCR sequences. Association of a missense DCLRE1C variant with TCR beta V- and J-gene trimming was reported in a later analysis. As immune exposure information, only CMV serostatus was available.

Both 60 Vbeta primers and 13 Jbeta primers went into the PCR. Sequenced by immunoSEQ multiplex PCR; TCRdb stores in-frame clones only, minus some. The sample includes about 180,000 clones, 80% of them seen just once. The V segment lost 2 bases and the J segment 7 bases; nucleotides outside the gene matches: 11. The CDR3 sequence is 16 residues long. Germline CDR1 reads MNHNS; CDR2 reads SASEGT. Remarks on this clone: As yet, its antigen is unknown.

The receptor comes from a woman aged 25 to 39 in good health and CMV-seronegative. What was sequenced was PBMCs. The J gene is TRBJ2-7, the V gene TRBV6-1, with 10 bases lining up with TRBD1. CDR3 sequence reads: CASSELWGQGTLEQYF. The CDR3 coding sequence is TGTGCCAGCAGTGAACTATGGGGACAGGGGACTTTAGAGCAGTACTTC.